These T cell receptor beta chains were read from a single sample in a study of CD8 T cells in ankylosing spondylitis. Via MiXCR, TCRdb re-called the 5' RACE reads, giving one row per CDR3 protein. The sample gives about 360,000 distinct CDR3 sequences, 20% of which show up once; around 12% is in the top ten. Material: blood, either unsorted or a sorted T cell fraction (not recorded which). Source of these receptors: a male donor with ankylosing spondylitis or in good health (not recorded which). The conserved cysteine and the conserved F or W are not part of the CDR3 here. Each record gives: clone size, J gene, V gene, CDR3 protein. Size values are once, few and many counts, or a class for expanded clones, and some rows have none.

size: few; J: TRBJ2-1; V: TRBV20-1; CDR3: SARVRRGGVWNEQF
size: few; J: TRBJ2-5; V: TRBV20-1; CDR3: SASWGTQY
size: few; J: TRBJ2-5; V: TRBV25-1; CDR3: ASSVYGGEGETQY
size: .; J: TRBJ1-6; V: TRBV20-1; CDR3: SATGEFALH
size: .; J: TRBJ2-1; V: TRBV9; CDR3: ASSVESLGGGYEQF
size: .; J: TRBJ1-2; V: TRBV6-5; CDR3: ASSYSSGGGYT
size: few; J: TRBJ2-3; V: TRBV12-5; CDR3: ASAYGAASTDTQY
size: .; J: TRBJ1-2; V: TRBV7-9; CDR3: ASSPAVAANYGYT
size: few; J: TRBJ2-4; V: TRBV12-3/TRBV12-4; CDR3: ASLIGTENIQY
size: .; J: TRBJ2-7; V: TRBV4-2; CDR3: ASSQESGTGAYEQY
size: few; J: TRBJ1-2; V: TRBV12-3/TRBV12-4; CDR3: ASSLGNGYT
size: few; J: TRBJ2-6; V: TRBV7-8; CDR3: ASSLELAPTSGANVLT
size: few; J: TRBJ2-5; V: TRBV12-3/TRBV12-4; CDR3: ASSPTQGGETQY
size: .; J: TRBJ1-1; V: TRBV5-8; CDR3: ASSFRLNTEAF
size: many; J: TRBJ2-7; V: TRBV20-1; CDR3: SRRDGDLEQY
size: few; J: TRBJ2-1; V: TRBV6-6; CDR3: ASSYRAEQF
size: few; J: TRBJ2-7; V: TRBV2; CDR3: ASSGTEISYEQY
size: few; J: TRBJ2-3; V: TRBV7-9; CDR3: ASSFGAEYTDTQY
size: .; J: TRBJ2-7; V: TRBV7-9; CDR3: ASSPGTGGLYEQY